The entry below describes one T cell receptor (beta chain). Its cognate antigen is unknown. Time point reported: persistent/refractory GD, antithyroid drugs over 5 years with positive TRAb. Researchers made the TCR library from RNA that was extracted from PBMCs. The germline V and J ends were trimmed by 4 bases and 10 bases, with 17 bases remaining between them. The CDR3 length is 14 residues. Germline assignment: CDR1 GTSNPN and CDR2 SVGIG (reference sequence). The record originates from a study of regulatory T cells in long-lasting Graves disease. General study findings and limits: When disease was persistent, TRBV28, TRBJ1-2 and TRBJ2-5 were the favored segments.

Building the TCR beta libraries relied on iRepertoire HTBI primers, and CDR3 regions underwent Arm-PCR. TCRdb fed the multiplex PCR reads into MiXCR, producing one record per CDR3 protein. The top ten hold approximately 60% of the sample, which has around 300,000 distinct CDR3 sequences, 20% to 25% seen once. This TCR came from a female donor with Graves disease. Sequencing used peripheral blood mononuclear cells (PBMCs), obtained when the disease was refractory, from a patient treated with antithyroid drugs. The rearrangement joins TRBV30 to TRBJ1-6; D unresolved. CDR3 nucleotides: TGTGCCTGGAACGTATGGGGAGGGCAGTCACCCCTCCACTTT. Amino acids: CAWNVWGGQSPLHF. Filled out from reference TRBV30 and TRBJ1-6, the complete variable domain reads SQTIHQWPATLVQPVGSPLSLECTVEGTSNPNLYWYRQAAGRGLQLLFYSVGIGQISSEVPQNLSASRPQDRQFILSSKKLLLSDSGFYLCAWNVWGGQSPLHFGNGTRLTVT.